This record covers a single TCR beta chain. Germline CDR1 is PRHDT and CDR2 is FYEKMQ (reference sequence). This CDR3 comprises 15 residues. With V trimmed by 5 bases and J by 1 base, 3 bases remained unmatched. These data belong to a study of blood T cell dynamics during melanoma immunotherapy. Time point in this sample: pre-treatment baseline. The repertoire was sequenced with immunoSEQ multiplex PCR; TCRdb's copy has only in-frame clones and lacks some. The sample shows about 9,600 clones, 89% of them seen only once. The J gene is TRBJ1-1, the V gene TRBV13; 11 bases fit TRBD1. The sequencing used blood, collected from a patient treated with checkpoint blockade. This TCR derives from a human donor with melanoma. CDR3 residues: CASSRDRGWNTEAFF. CDR3 nucleotide sequence: TGTGCCAGCAGCCGGGACAGGGGGTGGAACACTGAAGCTTTCTTT. Based on the CDR3 plus reference TRBV13 and TRBJ1-1, the full variable domain is AAGVIQSPRHLIKEKRETATLKCYPIPRHDTVYWYQQGPGQDPQFLISFYEKMQSDKGSIPDRFSAQQFSDYHSELNMSSLELGDSALYFCASSRDRGWNTEAFFGQGTRLTVV.